Listed below are T cell receptor beta chains from one sample, sequenced in a study of shared clonotypes between healthy human individuals. TCRdb keeps only in-frame clones here, not all; method: immunoSEQ multiplex PCR. The sample lists a few hundred thousand clones, roughly 78% occurring once. Sequencing used PBMCs. The receptors were sampled from a woman between 40 and 55 years old in good health. Some clones in this sample may be carry-over from other donors' samples. CDR3s include the opening cysteine and the closing phenylalanine or tryptophan. The order of the fields is CDR3 DNA, CDR3 protein, J gene, clone size, D gene, V gene. D genes are given only for firm matches. The size field is filled for only some rows; it gives once, few, many or a size class.

CDR3nt: TGTGCCAGTAGTATAGGGACAGGGAGCACAGATACGCAGTATTTT; CDR3aa: CASSIGTGSTDTQYF; j_gene: TRBJ2-3; abundance: .; d_gene: TRBD1; v_gene: TRBV19
CDR3nt: TGCGCCAGCAGCTTGGCTGGGTCTGGAAACACCATATATTTT; CDR3aa: CASSLAGSGNTIYF; j_gene: TRBJ1-3; abundance: .; d_gene: .; v_gene: TRBV5-1
CDR3nt: TGCGCCAGCAGCCCTCGGGACGCAGATACGCAGTATTTT; CDR3aa: CASSPRDADTQYF; j_gene: TRBJ2-3; abundance: .; d_gene: .; v_gene: TRBV5-1
CDR3nt: TGTGCCAGCACACCTAGTACAGAGACCCAGTACTTC; CDR3aa: CASTPSTETQYF; j_gene: TRBJ2-5; abundance: .; d_gene: .; v_gene: TRBV2
CDR3nt: TGCAGCGTTGAAGACCCGGGGACGGCCTTCGAGCAGTACTTC; CDR3aa: CSVEDPGTAFEQYF; j_gene: TRBJ2-7; abundance: .; d_gene: .; v_gene: TRBV29-1
CDR3nt: TGCGCCACCCCGGCAGGGGGGGGTAGCAATCAGCCCCAGCATTTT; CDR3aa: CATPAGGGSNQPQHF; j_gene: TRBJ1-5; abundance: .; d_gene: TRBD1; v_gene: TRBV10-1
CDR3nt: TGTGCCAGCAGCTTGGTATCTAGCGGACTCTACGAGCAGTACTTC; CDR3aa: CASSLVSSGLYEQYF; j_gene: TRBJ2-7; abundance: .; d_gene: TRBD2; v_gene: TRBV5-4
CDR3nt: TGTGCCTGGAGTGTAACAGGTACTTCCTCCAATCAGCCCCAGCATTTT; CDR3aa: CAWSVTGTSSNQPQHF; j_gene: TRBJ1-5; abundance: .; d_gene: .; v_gene: TRBV30
CDR3nt: TGTGCCAGCAGTGCCACCCGGTGGGCTAGCGGGAGAACCGGGGAGCTGTTTTTT; CDR3aa: CASSATRWASGRTGELFF; j_gene: TRBJ2-2; abundance: .; d_gene: TRBD2; v_gene: TRBV28
CDR3nt: TGTGCCACTCCTCTAGCGAGTTACAATGAGCAGTTCTTC; CDR3aa: CATPLASYNEQFF; j_gene: TRBJ2-1; abundance: few; d_gene: .; v_gene: TRBV6-4
CDR3nt: TGTGCCAGTAGTTCCGGGGACGCCAGAGGGGCTAACTATGGCTACACCTTC; CDR3aa: CASSSGDARGANYGYTF; j_gene: TRBJ1-2; abundance: .; d_gene: .; v_gene: TRBV19
CDR3nt: TGTGCCAGCAGCTTACAGTATAGCAATCAGCCCCAGCATTTT; CDR3aa: CASSLQYSNQPQHF; j_gene: TRBJ1-5; abundance: many; d_gene: .; v_gene: TRBV5-6
CDR3nt: TGTGCCAGCAGTGTCCTTAACCCGGGACAGGGCTCTTCTGGCTACACCTTC; CDR3aa: CASSVLNPGQGSSGYTF; j_gene: TRBJ1-2; abundance: .; d_gene: TRBD1; v_gene: TRBV25-1
CDR3nt: TGTGCCAGCAGCTTATTCGCGGGAGGGCGAGATACGCAGTATTTT; CDR3aa: CASSLFAGGRDTQYF; j_gene: TRBJ2-3; abundance: .; d_gene: TRBD2; v_gene: TRBV7-3
CDR3nt: TGTGCCAGCGTTAAAGGGACATCTGGAAACACCATATATTTT; CDR3aa: CASVKGTSGNTIYF; j_gene: TRBJ1-3; abundance: once; d_gene: .; v_gene: TRBV6-1
CDR3nt: TGTGCCAGCAGCTTGGGCCCCGCGGTGGGCCAAGAGACCCAGTACTTC; CDR3aa: CASSLGPAVGQETQYF; j_gene: TRBJ2-5; abundance: .; d_gene: .; v_gene: TRBV7-3
CDR3nt: TGTGCCAGTAGCGGGAGGCGGTACAATGAGCAGTTCTTC; CDR3aa: CASSGRRYNEQFF; j_gene: TRBJ2-1; abundance: .; d_gene: TRBD2; v_gene: TRBV11-2
CDR3nt: TGTGCCAGCCTCAGGGCTGATACGCAGTATTTT; CDR3aa: CASLRADTQYF; j_gene: TRBJ2-3; abundance: .; d_gene: .; v_gene: TRBV21-1
CDR3nt: TGTGCCAGCTCACCACCGACCCTCTACGAGCAGTACTTC; CDR3aa: CASSPPTLYEQYF; j_gene: TRBJ2-7; abundance: .; d_gene: .; v_gene: TRBV18
CDR3nt: TGTGCCAGCAGGCAACAGGGGACGAACACCGGGGAGCTGTTTTTT; CDR3aa: CASRQQGTNTGELFF; j_gene: TRBJ2-2; abundance: .; d_gene: TRBD1; v_gene: TRBV6-1
CDR3nt: TGTGCCAGCAGCTTTAGGGGGGTCCGGGAGACCCAGTACTTC; CDR3aa: CASSFRGVRETQYF; j_gene: TRBJ2-5; abundance: .; d_gene: .; v_gene: TRBV5-8
CDR3nt: TGCAGCGTAATAGCAGATTATGGCTACACCTTC; CDR3aa: CSVIADYGYTF; j_gene: TRBJ1-2; abundance: .; d_gene: .; v_gene: TRBV29-1
CDR3nt: TGTGCCTGGAGCCCAGGGCCGGTTCACAATGAGCAGTTCTTC; CDR3aa: CAWSPGPVHNEQFF; j_gene: TRBJ2-1; abundance: .; d_gene: .; v_gene: TRBV30
CDR3nt: TGTGCCAGCACCCAGGGGGCAGGCACCGGGGAGCTGTTTTTT; CDR3aa: CASTQGAGTGELFF; j_gene: TRBJ2-2; abundance: once; d_gene: TRBD1; v_gene: TRBV7-9
CDR3nt: TGTGCCAGCAGTGAAATACCAGGGGGTCAGCCCCAGCATTTT; CDR3aa: CASSEIPGGQPQHF; j_gene: TRBJ1-5; abundance: .; d_gene: TRBD1; v_gene: TRBV6-1
CDR3nt: TGTGCCAGCAGACGTAGACTGGCCCAAGAGACCCAGTACTTC; CDR3aa: CASRRRLAQETQYF; j_gene: TRBJ2-5; abundance: .; d_gene: .; v_gene: TRBV6-5
CDR3nt: TGTGCCAGCAGCGTAGCGGTGGGAGGGAACACCGGGGAGCTGTTTTTT; CDR3aa: CASSVAVGGNTGELFF; j_gene: TRBJ2-2; abundance: .; d_gene: .; v_gene: TRBV9
CDR3nt: TGCGCCAGCAGCCAAGGAGAGCGAGGCTCTGGGGCCAACGTCCTGACTTTC; CDR3aa: CASSQGERGSGANVLTF; j_gene: TRBJ2-6; abundance: .; d_gene: .; v_gene: TRBV4-3
CDR3nt: TGTGCCAGCAGTGGGCCGCGACTAGCCCCTGGGGAGCAGTTCTTC; CDR3aa: CASSGPRLAPGEQFF; j_gene: TRBJ2-1; abundance: .; d_gene: TRBD2; v_gene: TRBV25-1
CDR3nt: TGCGCCAGCAGCTTGGGCCAAGGAAGATTCGATACGCAGTATTTT; CDR3aa: CASSLGQGRFDTQYF; j_gene: TRBJ2-3; abundance: .; d_gene: .; v_gene: TRBV5-1
CDR3nt: TGCGCCAGCAGCCAAGAAAGCGGGAGCCACCCCGGGGACACCGGGGAGCTGTTTTTT; CDR3aa: CASSQESGSHPGDTGELFF; j_gene: TRBJ2-2; abundance: .; d_gene: TRBD2; v_gene: TRBV4-1
CDR3nt: TGCGCCAGCAGTGAGGGAAACACCGGGGAGCTGTTTTTT; CDR3aa: CASSEGNTGELFF; j_gene: TRBJ2-2; abundance: few; d_gene: .; v_gene: TRBV10-1
CDR3nt: TGTGCCAGCAGCTTAGGGACTTCCCACGAGCAGTACTTC; CDR3aa: CASSLGTSHEQYF; j_gene: TRBJ2-7; abundance: .; d_gene: .; v_gene: TRBV7-8
CDR3nt: TGTGCCAGCAGTGAAGTTGGCTACTCCTACGAGCAGTACTTC; CDR3aa: CASSEVGYSYEQYF; j_gene: TRBJ2-7; abundance: once; d_gene: .; v_gene: TRBV6-1
CDR3nt: TGCGCCAGCAGCTTAGCAGGGAAGGAGACCCAGTACTTC; CDR3aa: CASSLAGKETQYF; j_gene: TRBJ2-5; abundance: .; d_gene: .; v_gene: TRBV5-1
CDR3nt: TGTGCCAGCAGTAAATTCGGACTAGCTGGCCAAGAGACCCAGTACTTC; CDR3aa: CASSKFGLAGQETQYF; j_gene: TRBJ2-5; abundance: many; d_gene: TRBD2; v_gene: TRBV27
CDR3nt: TGTGCCAGCAGATTACCGGACAGGGTAGGAACTGAAGCTTTCTTT; CDR3aa: CASRLPDRVGTEAFF; j_gene: TRBJ1-1; abundance: .; d_gene: TRBD1; v_gene: TRBV28
CDR3nt: TGTGCCAGCAGCACTGGACAGGGGGCGCAGGAAAAACTGTTTTTT; CDR3aa: CASSTGQGAQEKLFF; j_gene: TRBJ1-4; abundance: .; d_gene: TRBD1; v_gene: TRBV9
CDR3nt: TGTGCCAGCAGCCCCCATAGCGCGAGCTCCTACAATGAGCAGTTCTTC; CDR3aa: CASSPHSASSYNEQFF; j_gene: TRBJ2-1; abundance: .; d_gene: .; v_gene: TRBV4-2
CDR3nt: TGTGCCAGTAGTGGGGACACTTATCGGAACACTGAAGCTTTCTTT; CDR3aa: CASSGDTYRNTEAFF; j_gene: TRBJ1-1; abundance: few; d_gene: .; v_gene: TRBV19
CDR3nt: TGTGCCAGCAGCTACTTTAGCGGGAGCGACACCGGGGAGCTGTTTTTT; CDR3aa: CASSYFSGSDTGELFF; j_gene: TRBJ2-2; abundance: .; d_gene: TRBD2; v_gene: TRBV7-2
CDR3nt: TGTGCCAGCAGCCGGGGCGCTCGAGTAGCCTACGAGCAGTACTTC; CDR3aa: CASSRGARVAYEQYF; j_gene: TRBJ2-7; abundance: .; d_gene: .; v_gene: TRBV27
CDR3nt: TGTGCCAGCAGCGATAGGGGTAGTGGGGCAGCTAACTCCTACAATGAGCAGTTCTTC; CDR3aa: CASSDRGSGAANSYNEQFF; j_gene: TRBJ2-1; abundance: few; d_gene: .; v_gene: TRBV7-9
CDR3nt: TGCGCCAGCAACGACGCGAACACCGGGGAGCTGTTTTTT; CDR3aa: CASNDANTGELFF; j_gene: TRBJ2-2; abundance: .; d_gene: .; v_gene: TRBV5-1
CDR3nt: TGTGCCAGCAGCCAAGAGACAGGGCGCAATCAGCCCCAGCATTTT; CDR3aa: CASSQETGRNQPQHF; j_gene: TRBJ1-5; abundance: few; d_gene: TRBD1; v_gene: TRBV4-2
CDR3nt: TGTGCCAGCAGTGAATATACCGACGGCCGGAACGAGCAGTACTTC; CDR3aa: CASSEYTDGRNEQYF; j_gene: TRBJ2-7; abundance: .; d_gene: .; v_gene: TRBV25-1
CDR3nt: TGTGCCAGCAGTTTGTGGCGGGAGAACTGGGGGGGGACCCAGTACTTC; CDR3aa: CASSLWRENWGGTQYF; j_gene: TRBJ2-5; abundance: .; d_gene: TRBD2; v_gene: TRBV28
CDR3nt: TGTGCCAGCAGCGTAGCAGTACTAGCTTTCGATACGCAGTATTTT; CDR3aa: CASSVAVLAFDTQYF; j_gene: TRBJ2-3; abundance: once; d_gene: .; v_gene: TRBV9
CDR3nt: TGTGCCATCAGTCTGGGACAGGGACCAGATACGCAGTATTTT; CDR3aa: CAISLGQGPDTQYF; j_gene: TRBJ2-3; abundance: few; d_gene: TRBD1; v_gene: TRBV10-3
CDR3nt: TGTGCCAGTAGCCCGACAGGGGATCTCTACGAGCAGTACTTC; CDR3aa: CASSPTGDLYEQYF; j_gene: TRBJ2-7; abundance: once; d_gene: TRBD1; v_gene: TRBV19
CDR3nt: TGTGCCAGCGGAGACAGGGTAAAAGAGACCCAGTACTTC; CDR3aa: CASGDRVKETQYF; j_gene: TRBJ2-5; abundance: .; d_gene: TRBD1; v_gene: TRBV11-2
CDR3nt: TGTGCCAGCAGCACGGGCCCGGGTCAGCCCCAGCATTTT; CDR3aa: CASSTGPGQPQHF; j_gene: TRBJ1-5; abundance: .; d_gene: .; v_gene: TRBV11-2